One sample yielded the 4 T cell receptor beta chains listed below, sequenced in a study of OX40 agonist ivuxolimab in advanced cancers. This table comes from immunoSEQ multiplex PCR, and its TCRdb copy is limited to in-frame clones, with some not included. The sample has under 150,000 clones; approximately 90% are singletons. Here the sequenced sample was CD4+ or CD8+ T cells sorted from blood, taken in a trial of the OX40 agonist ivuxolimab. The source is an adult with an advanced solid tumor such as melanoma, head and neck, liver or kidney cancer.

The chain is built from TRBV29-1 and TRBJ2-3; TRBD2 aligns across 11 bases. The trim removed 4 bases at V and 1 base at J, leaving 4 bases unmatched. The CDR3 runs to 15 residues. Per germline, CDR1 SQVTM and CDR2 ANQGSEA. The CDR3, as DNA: TGCAGCGTTGTGGGGACTAGCGGCCGCACAGATACGCAGTATTTT. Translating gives CSVVGTSGRTDTQYF.

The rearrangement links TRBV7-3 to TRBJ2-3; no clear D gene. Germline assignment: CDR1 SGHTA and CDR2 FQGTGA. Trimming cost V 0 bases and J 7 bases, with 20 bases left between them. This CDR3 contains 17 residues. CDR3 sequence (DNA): TGTGCCAGCAGCTTAACGGCTACCCGAACAGCCGAGCATACGCAGTATTTT. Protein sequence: CASSLTATRTAEHTQYF. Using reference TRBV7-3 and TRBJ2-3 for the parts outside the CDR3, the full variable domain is GAGVSQTPSNKVTEKGKYVELRCDPISGHTALYWYRQSLGQGPEFLIYFQGTGAADDSGLPNDRFFAVRPEGSVSTLKIQRTERGDSAVYLCASSLTATRTAEHTQYFGPGTRLTVL.

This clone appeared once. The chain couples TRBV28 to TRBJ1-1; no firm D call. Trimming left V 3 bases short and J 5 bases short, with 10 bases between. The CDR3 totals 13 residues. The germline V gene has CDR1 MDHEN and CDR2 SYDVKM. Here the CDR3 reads CASSFKGGTEAFF. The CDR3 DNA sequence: TGTGCCAGCAGTTTTAAAGGTGGAACTGAAGCTTTCTTT.

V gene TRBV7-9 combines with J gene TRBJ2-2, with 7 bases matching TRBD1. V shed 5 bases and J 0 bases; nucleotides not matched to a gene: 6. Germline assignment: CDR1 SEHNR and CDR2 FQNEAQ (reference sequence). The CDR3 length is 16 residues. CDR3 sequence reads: CASSASGTANTGELFF. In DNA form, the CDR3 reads TGTGCCAGCAGCGCCTCCGGGACAGCGAACACCGGGGAGCTGTTTTTT.